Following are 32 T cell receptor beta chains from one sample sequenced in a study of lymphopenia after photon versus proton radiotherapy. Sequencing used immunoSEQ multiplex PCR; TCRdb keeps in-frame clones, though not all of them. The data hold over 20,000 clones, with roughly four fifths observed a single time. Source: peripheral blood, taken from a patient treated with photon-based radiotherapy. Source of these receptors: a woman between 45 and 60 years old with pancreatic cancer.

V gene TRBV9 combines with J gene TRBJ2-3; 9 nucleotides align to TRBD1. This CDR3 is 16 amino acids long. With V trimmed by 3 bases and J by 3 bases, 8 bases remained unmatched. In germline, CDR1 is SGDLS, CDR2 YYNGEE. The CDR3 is CASSAPGQGRTDTQYF. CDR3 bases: TGTGCCAGCAGCGCTCCGGGACAGGGACGTACAGATACGCAGTATTTT.

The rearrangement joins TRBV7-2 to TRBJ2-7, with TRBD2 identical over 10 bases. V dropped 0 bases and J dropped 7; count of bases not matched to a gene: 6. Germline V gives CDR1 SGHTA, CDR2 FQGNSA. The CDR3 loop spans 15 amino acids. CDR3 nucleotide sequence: TGTGCCAGCAGCTTAGCGCTAGCGGGAGAGGGGGAGCAGTACTTC. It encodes CASSLALAGEGEQYF.

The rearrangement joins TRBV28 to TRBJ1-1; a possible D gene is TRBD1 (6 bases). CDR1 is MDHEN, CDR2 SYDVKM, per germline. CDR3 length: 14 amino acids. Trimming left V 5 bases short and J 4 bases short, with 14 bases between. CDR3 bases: TGTGCCAGCAGTCTCGGGGGCGGGGGCACTGAAGCTTTCTTT. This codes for CASSLGGGGTEAFF.

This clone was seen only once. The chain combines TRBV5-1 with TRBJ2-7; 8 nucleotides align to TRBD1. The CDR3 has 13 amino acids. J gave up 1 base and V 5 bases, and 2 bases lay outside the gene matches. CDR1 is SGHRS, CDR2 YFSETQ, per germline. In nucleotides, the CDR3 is TGCGCCAGCAGGGGGACAGGTTCCTACGAGCAGTACTTC. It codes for CASRGTGSYEQYF.

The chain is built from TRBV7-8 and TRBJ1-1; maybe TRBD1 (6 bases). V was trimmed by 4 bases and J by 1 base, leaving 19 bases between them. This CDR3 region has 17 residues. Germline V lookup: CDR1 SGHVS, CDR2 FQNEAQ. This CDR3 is CASSSQGGWGRNTEAFF. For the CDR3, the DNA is TGTGCCAGCAGCTCCCAAGGGGGGTGGGGTCGGAACACTGAAGCTTTCTTT.

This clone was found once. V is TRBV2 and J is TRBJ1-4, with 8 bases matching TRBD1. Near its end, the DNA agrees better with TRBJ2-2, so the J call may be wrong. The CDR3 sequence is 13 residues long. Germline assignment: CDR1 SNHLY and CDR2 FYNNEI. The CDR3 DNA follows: TGTGCCAGCAGTAAGGACAGGGCGAAGGAGCTGTTTTTT. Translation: CASSKDRAKELFF.

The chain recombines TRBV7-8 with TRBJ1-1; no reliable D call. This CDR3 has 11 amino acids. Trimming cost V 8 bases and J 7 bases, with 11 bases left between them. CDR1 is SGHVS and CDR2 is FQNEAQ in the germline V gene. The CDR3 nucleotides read TGTGCCAGCGATCGCGCGGGTGAAGCTTTCTTT. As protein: CASDRAGEAFF.

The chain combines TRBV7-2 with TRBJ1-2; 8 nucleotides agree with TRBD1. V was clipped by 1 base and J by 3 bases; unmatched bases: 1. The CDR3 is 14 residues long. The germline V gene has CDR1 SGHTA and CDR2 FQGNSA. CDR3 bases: TGTGCCAGCAGCTTAGGGACAGGGCACTATGGCTACACCTTC. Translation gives CASSLGTGHYGYTF. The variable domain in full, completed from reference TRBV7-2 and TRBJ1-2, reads GAGVSQSPSNKVTEKGKDVELRCDPISGHTALYWYRQSLGQGLEFLIYFQGNSAPDKSGLPSDRFSAERTGGSVSTLTIQRTQQEDSAVYLCASSLGTGHYGYTFGSGTRLTVV.

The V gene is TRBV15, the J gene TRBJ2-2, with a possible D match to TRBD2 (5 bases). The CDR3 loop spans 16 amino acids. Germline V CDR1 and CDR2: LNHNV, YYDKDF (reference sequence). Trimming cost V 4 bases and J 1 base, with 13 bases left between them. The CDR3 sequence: CATSNYGGRNTGELFF. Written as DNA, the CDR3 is TGTGCCACCAGCAACTACGGTGGGAGGAACACCGGGGAGCTGTTTTTT. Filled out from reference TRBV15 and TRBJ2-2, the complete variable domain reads DAMVIQNPRYQVTQFGKPVTLSCSQTLNHNVMYWYQQKSSQAPKLLFHYYDKDFNNEADTPDNFQSRRPNTSFCFLDIRSPGLGDTAMYLCATSNYGGRNTGELFFGEGSRLTVL.

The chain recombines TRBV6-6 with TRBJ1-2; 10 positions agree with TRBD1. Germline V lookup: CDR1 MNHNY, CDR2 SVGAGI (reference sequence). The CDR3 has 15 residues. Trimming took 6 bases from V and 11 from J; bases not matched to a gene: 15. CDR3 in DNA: TGTGCCAGCAGCCCGGACGGACAGGGGGTCACCCGATACACCTTC. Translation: CASSPDGQGVTRYTF.

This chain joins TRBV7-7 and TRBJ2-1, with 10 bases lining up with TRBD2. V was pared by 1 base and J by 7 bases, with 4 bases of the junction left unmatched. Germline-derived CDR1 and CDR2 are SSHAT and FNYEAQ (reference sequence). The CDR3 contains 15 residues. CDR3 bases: TGTGCCAGCAGCTTAGTACTAGCGGGGTTTAATGAGCAGTTCTTC. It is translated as CASSLVLAGFNEQFF.

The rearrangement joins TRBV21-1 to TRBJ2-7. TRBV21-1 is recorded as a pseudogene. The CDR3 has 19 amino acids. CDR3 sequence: CASNLRVAANELFSYEQYF. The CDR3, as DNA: TGTGCCAGTAACTTAAGGGTGGCAGCGAACGAACTATTTTCCTACGAGCAGTACTTC.

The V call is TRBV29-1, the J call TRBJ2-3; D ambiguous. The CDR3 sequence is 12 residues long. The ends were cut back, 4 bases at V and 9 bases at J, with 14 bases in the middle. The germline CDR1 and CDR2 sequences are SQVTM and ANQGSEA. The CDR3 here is CSVAQPQGTQYF. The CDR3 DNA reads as TGCAGCGTTGCTCAGCCTCAAGGAACGCAGTATTTT.

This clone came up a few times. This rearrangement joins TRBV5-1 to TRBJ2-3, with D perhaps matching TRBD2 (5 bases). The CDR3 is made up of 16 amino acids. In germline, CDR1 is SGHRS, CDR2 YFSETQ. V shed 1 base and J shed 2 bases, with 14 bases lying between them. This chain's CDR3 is CASSLSLTGNTDTQYF. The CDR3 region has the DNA TGCGCCAGCAGCTTGAGCTTGACGGGAAACACAGATACGCAGTATTTT.

This CDR3 reads CASSPRDSMNTEAFF. CDR3 DNA: TGTGCCAGCAGCCCCCGAGACAGCATGAACACTGAAGCTTTCTTT. This chain connects TRBV9 to TRBJ1-1; D might be TRBD1 (5 bases). Germline V CDR1 and CDR2: SGDLS, YYNGEE. The CDR3 length is 15 residues. The V and J ends lost 4 bases and 0 bases respectively, with 13 bases between them.

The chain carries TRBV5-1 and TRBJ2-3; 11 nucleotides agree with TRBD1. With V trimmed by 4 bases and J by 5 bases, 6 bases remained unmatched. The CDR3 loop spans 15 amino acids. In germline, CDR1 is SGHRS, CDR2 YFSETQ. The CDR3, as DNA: TGCGCCAGCAGCCTGGCGGACAGGGGGCAAGATACGCAGTATTTT. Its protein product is CASSLADRGQDTQYF.

CDR3 amino acids: CSVRTGGITEAFF. As DNA, the CDR3 is TGCAGCGTCCGTACAGGGGGCATCACTGAAGCTTTCTTT. The V and J genes are TRBV29-1 and TRBJ1-1, with TRBD1 matching over 9 bases. J gave up 4 bases and V 6 bases, and 6 bases lay outside the gene matches. The CDR3 is 13 residues long. Germline V CDR1 and CDR2: SQVTM, ANQGSEA.

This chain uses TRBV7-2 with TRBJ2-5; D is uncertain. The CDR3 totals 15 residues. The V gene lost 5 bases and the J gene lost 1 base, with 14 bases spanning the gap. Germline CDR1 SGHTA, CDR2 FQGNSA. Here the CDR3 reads CASSRRSETQETQYF. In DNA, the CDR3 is TGTGCCAGCAGCCGACGATCAGAGACCCAAGAGACCCAGTACTTC. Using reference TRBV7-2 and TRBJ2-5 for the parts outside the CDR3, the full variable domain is GAGVSQSPSNKVTEKGKDVELRCDPISGHTALYWYRQSLGQGLEFLIYFQGNSAPDKSGLPSDRFSAERTGGSVSTLTIQRTQQEDSAVYLCASSRRSETQETQYFGPGTRLLVL.

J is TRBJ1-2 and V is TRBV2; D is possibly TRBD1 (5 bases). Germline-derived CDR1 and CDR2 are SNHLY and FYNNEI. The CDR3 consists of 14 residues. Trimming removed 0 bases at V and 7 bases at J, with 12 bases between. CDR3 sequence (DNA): TGTGCCAGCAGTGAAGCCCCAGGAAGGGGTGGCTACACCTTC. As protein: CASSEAPGRGGYTF.

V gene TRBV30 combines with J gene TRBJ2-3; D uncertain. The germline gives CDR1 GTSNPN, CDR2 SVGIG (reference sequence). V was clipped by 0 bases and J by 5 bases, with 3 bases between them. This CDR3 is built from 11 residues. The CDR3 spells CAWSVKDTQYF. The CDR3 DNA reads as TGTGCCTGGAGTGTGAAAGATACGCAGTATTTT.

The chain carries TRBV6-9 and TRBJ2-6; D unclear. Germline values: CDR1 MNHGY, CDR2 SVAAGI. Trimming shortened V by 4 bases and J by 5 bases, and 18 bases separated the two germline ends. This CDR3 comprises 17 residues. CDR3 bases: TGTGCCAGCAGTTCGTCCAGACGACAAAGTCGGGCCAACGTCCTGACTTTC. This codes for CASSSSRRQSRANVLTF.

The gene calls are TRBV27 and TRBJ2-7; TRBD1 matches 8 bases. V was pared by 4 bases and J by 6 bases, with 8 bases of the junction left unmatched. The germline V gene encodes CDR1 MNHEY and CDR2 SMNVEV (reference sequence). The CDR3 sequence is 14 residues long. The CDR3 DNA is TGTGCCAGCAGTTCGATTAGGACAGGGATCGAGCAGTACTTC. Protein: CASSSIRTGIEQYF.

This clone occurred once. In DNA form, the CDR3 reads TGTGCCAGCAGCCACAGGACCACAGAAAACATTCAGTACTTC. This gives the protein CASSHRTTENIQYF. The chain is built from TRBV14 and TRBJ2-4; D is unresolved. The length of the CDR3 is 14 residues. CDR1 is SGHDN and CDR2 is FVKESK in the germline V gene. V shed 3 bases and J shed 5 bases, with 11 bases lying between them.

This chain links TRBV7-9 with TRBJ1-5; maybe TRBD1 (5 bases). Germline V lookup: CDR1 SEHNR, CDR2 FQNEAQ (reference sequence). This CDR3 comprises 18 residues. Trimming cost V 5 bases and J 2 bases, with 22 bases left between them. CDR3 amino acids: CASSPTGTQALGNQPQHF. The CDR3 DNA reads TGTGCCAGCAGCCCTACGGGGACTCAGGCTTTGGGCAATCAGCCCCAGCATTTT. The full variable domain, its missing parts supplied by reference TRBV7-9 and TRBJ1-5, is DTGVSQNPRHKITKRGQNVTFRCDPISEHNRLYWYRQTLGQGPEFLTYFQNEAQLEKSRLLSDRFSAERPKGSFSTLEIQRTEQGDSAMYLCASSPTGTQALGNQPQHFGDGTRLSIL.

CDR3 sequence: CASRRSGTTNTEAFF. As DNA, the CDR3 is TGTGCCAGTAGAAGGTCAGGGACAACGAACACTGAAGCTTTCTTT. This chain links TRBV19 with TRBJ1-1; D is possibly TRBD1 (6 bases). The germline V and J ends were trimmed by 6 bases and 1 base, with 15 bases remaining between them. This CDR3 has 15 amino acids. The germline V gene has CDR1 LNHDA and CDR2 SQIVND (reference sequence).

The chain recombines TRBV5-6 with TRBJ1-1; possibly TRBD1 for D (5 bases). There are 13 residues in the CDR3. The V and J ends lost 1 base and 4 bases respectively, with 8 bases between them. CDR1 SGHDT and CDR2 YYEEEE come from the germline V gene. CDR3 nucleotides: TGTGCCAGCAGCTTGTCACAGGCCACTGAAGCTTTCTTT. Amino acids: CASSLSQATEAFF.

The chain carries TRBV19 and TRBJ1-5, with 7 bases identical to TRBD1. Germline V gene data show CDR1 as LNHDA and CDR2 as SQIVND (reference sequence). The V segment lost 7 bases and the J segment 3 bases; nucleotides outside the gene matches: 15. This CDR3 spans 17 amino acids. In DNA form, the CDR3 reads TGTGCCAGTACCGCAGGGGGAGGGCGTGCGGTCAATCAGCCCCAGCATTTT. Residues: CASTAGGGRAVNQPQHF. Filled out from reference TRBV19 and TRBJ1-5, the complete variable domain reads DGGITQSPKYLFRKEGQNVTLSCEQNLNHDAMYWYRQDPGQGLRLIYYSQIVNDFQKGDIAEGYSVSREKKESFPLTVTSAQKNPTAFYLCASTAGGGRAVNQPQHFGDGTRLSIL.

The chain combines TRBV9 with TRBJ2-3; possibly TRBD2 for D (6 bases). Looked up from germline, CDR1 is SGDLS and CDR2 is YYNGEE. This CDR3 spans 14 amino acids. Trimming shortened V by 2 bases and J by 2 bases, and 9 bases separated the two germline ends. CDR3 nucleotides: TGTGCCAGCAGCGTTGCGGGGCTCACAGATACGCAGTATTTT. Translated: CASSVAGLTDTQYF.

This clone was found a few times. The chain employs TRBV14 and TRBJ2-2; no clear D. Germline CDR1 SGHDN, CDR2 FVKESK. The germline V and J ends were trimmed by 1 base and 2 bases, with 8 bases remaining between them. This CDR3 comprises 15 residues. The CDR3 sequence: CASSQADGNTGELFF. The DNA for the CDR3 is TGTGCCAGCAGCCAAGCGGACGGCAACACCGGGGAGCTGTTTTTT.

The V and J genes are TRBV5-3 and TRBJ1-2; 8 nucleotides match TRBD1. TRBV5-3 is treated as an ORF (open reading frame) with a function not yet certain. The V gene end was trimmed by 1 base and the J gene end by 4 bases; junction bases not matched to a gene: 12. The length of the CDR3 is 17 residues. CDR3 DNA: TGTGCCAGAAGCTTGTTGGGACAGGTAGTCCAGGGCTATGGCTACACCTTC. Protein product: CARSLLGQVVQGYGYTF.

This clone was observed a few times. The CDR3 here is CAWSPSRRASGNTIYF. CDR3 DNA: TGTGCCTGGAGCCCCTCCCGGAGGGCCTCTGGAAACACCATATATTTT. The rearrangement uses TRBV30 and TRBJ1-3; D ambiguous. The CDR3 runs to 16 residues. Per the germline V gene, CDR1 is GTSNPN and CDR2 is SVGIG (reference sequence). V was clipped by 3 bases and J by 0 bases, with 15 bases between them.

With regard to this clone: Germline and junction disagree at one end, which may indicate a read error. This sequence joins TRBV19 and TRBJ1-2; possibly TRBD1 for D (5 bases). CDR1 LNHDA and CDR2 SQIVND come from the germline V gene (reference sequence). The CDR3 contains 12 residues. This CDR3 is CASSISTTDLLF. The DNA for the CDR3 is TGTGCCAGTAGTATTTCCACGACAGACCTTCTCTTC. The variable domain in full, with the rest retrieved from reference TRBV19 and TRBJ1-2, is DGGITQSPKYLFRKEGQNVTLSCEQNLNHDAMYWYRQDPGQGLRLIYYSQIVNDFQKGDIAEGYSVSREKKESFPLTVTSAQKNPTAFYLCASSISTTDLLFGSGTRLTVV.